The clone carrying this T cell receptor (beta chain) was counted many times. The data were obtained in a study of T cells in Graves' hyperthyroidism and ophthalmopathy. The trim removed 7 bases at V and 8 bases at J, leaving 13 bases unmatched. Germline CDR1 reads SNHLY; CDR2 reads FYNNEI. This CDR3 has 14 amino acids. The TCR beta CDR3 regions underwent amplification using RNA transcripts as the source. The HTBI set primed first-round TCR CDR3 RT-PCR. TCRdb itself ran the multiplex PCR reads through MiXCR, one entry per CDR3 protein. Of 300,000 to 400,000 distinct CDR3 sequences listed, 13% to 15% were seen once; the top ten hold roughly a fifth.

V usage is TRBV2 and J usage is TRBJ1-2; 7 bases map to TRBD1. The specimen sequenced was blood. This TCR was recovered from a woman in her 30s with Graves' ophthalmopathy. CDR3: CASKNTGTAVGYTF. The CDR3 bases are TGTGCCAGCAAGAATACCGGGACAGCGGTCGGCTACACCTTC.